This section outlines one TCR beta chain sequence together with its context. Its antigen is as yet unknown. Since a much larger clone is just one base distant, this may be a read error. The sample originates from a study of T-cell reconstitution after alpha-beta-depleted transplantation in children. Unique molecular identifiers featured in how the TCRbeta library was prepared. MiXCR, applied by TCRdb to the PCR reads, yields one record per CDR3 protein. The sample has about 100,000 distinct CDR3 sequences; around 6.4% are singletons. Whole-study findings and limits: One year after transplant, T-cell counts and diversity came mostly from newly produced T cells. About two months after transplant, alpha-beta T cells reportedly came from several hundred expanded graft clones. In some patients, recipient T cells and intrathymic progenitors surviving conditioning explained high day-60 diversity.

The CDR3 runs 13 residues. CDR1 is SEHNR and CDR2 is FQNEAQ in the germline V gene (reference sequence). The sequence derives from a male patient between 2 and 15 years old who had a stem cell transplant for acute lymphoblastic leukemia, so the T cells may come from the graft donor. J is TRBJ2-1 and V is TRBV7-9; no reliable D call. Sample: PBMCs, mostly from graft donor cells, taken 360 days after TCRalphabeta/CD19-depleted stem cell transplant. The CDR3 sequence is CARSFPGRNEQFF. The CDR3 DNA is TGTGCCAGGAGCTTCCCAGGACGAAATGAGCAGTTCTTC.